This T cell receptor beta chain is from a study of beta chain features in type 1 diabetes. Notes on the study in general: PCR, the amplification step, might favor shorter templates, equally in patients and controls. In all four CD4+ subsets, TCRB CDR3 length was significantly, moderately reduced in type 1 diabetes.

The germline gives CDR1 SGDLS, CDR2 YYNGEE. V lost 2 bases and J lost 6, with 15 bases in between. CDR3 length: 15 residues. CD4+ naive, central memory, regulatory and stem cell-like memory cells were sorted via CD45RO/CCR7/CD25/CD127/CD95/CD27. All sorted populations exceeded 98% purity. For this clone: Antigen: not known.

The whole isolated RNA underwent reverse transcription, so sequencing captured expressed TCRB transcripts. Sequencing was performed with immunoSEQ multiplex PCR; in TCRdb, only in-frame clones are kept and a portion is missing. The profile shows 200,000 to 250,000 clones, less than 15% of them singletons. Sequenced input: naive CD4+ T cells from blood. The sequence was obtained from a woman in her thirties or forties in good health. This rearrangement joins TRBV9 to TRBJ2-4, with a tentative D call TRBD2 (6 bases). CDR3 protein: CASSVLGTPSNIQYF. For the CDR3, the DNA is TGTGCCAGCAGCGTCTTAGGGACTCCGTCAAACATTCAGTACTTC.